The 18 T cell receptor beta chains below come from one sample, sequenced in a study of cytomegalovirus exposure and HLA in healthy donors. Sequenced by immunoSEQ multiplex PCR; TCRdb stores in-frame clones only, minus some. Among about 140,000 clones listed, almost 90% were seen once. The specimen sequenced was PBMCs. The receptors stem from a woman under 30 in good health and CMV-seropositive.

J is TRBJ1-5 and V is TRBV4-2; 7 positions match TRBD1. V shed 0 bases, J shed 2 bases, and the junction held 1 base outside the gene matches. In germline, CDR1 is LGHNA, CDR2 YNFKEQ. CDR3 length: 15 amino acids. CDR3 loop: CASSQDGQGNQPQHF. The CDR3 DNA is TGTGCCAGCAGCCAAGATGGACAGGGCAATCAGCCCCAGCATTTT.

The chain recombines TRBV2 with TRBJ2-3; possibly TRBD2 for D (5 bases). V dropped 7 bases and J dropped 6 bases, with 17 bases sitting between them. The CDR3 spans 14 residues. The germline V gene has CDR1 SNHLY and CDR2 FYNNEI. The CDR3 sequence is CASIPGVNLDTQYF. The CDR3 bases are TGTGCCAGCATACCCGGGGTCAACTTGGATACGCAGTATTTT. The variable domain in full, completed from reference TRBV2 and TRBJ2-3, reads EPEVTQTPSHQVTQMGQEVILRCVPISNHLYFYWYRQILGQKVEFLVSFYNNEISEKSEIFDDQFSVERPDGSNFTLKIRSTKLEDSAMYFCASIPGVNLDTQYFGPGTRLTVL.

This clone was counted only a few times. The chain employs TRBV18 and TRBJ2-7, with a weak D call TRBD2 (6 bases). CDR1 is KGHSH, CDR2 LQKENI, per germline. The CDR3 loop spans 13 amino acids. Trimming removed 1 base from V and 3 bases from J, with 7 bases in between. In nucleotides, the CDR3 is TGTGCCAGCTCACCACAGGGACTCTACGAGCAGTACTTC. This gives the protein CASSPQGLYEQYF.

V gene TRBV29-1 combines with J gene TRBJ2-3; 11 bases are shared with TRBD2. CDR1 SQVTM and CDR2 ANQGSEA come from the germline V gene. After removal of 0 bases from V and 2 bases from J, the junction contained 7 bases not matched to a gene. The CDR3 is made up of 17 amino acids. CDR3 bases: TGCAGCGTTGAAGATTTGACTAGCGGGGAATTCACAGATACGCAGTATTTT. Protein sequence: CSVEDLTSGEFTDTQYF.

The chain couples TRBV5-1 to TRBJ1-2, with a possible D match to TRBD1 (6 bases). Looked up from germline, CDR1 is SGHRS and CDR2 is YFSETQ. The ends were cut back, 7 bases at V and 4 bases at J, with 17 bases in the middle. The CDR3 has 14 residues. CDR3 coding DNA: TGCGCCAGCGGTGGGGGCCTCTCCATCTATGGCTACACCTTC. The encoded protein is CASGGGLSIYGYTF.

The CDR3 protein is CATSSGGAGDTQYF. In nucleotides, the CDR3 is TGTGCCACGTCAAGCGGGGGGGCAGGAGATACGCAGTATTTT. This sequence joins TRBV10-3 and TRBJ2-3; 10 bases align to TRBD2. Losses at the gene ends were 10 bases for V and 5 bases for J; bases not matched to a gene: 9. Germline values: CDR1 ENHRY, CDR2 SYGVKD. This CDR3 region has 14 residues.

This clone has only one observation. The rearrangement links TRBV18 to TRBJ1-5; 8 nucleotides align to TRBD1. The V gene's germline CDR1 is KGHSH and CDR2 LQKENI. V shed 8 bases and J 2 bases; nucleotides not matched to a gene: 5. This CDR3 region has 14 residues. The CDR3 coding sequence is TGTGCCAGCCAACAGGGGGGCGGCAATCAGCCCCAGCATTTT. Its protein product is CASQQGGGNQPQHF.

The rearrangement links TRBV2 to TRBJ1-5; D not resolved. Between the trimmed V and J ends, which lost 4 bases and 6 bases, there was a span of 16 bases. Germline V gene lookup returns CDR1 SNHLY and CDR2 FYNNEI. The CDR3 loop spans 15 amino acids. The CDR3 coding sequence is TGTGCCAGCAGTGCTCACGAGTCGGTCACTCAGCCCCAGCATTTT. It translates to CASSAHESVTQPQHF. Variable domain in full (rest from reference TRBV2 and TRBJ1-5): EPEVTQTPSHQVTQMGQEVILRCVPISNHLYFYWYRQILGQKVEFLVSFYNNEISEKSEIFDDQFSVERPDGSNFTLKIRSTKLEDSAMYFCASSAHESVTQPQHFGDGTRLSIL.

V and J are TRBV2 and TRBJ2-1; D is undetermined. Between the trimmed V and J ends, which lost 3 bases and 10 bases, there was a span of 7 bases. Per the germline V gene, CDR1 is SNHLY and CDR2 is FYNNEI. The CDR3 has 11 amino acids. The CDR3 protein is CASSDYEEQFF. The CDR3 bases are TGTGCCAGCAGTGACTACGAAGAGCAGTTCTTC.

This chain joins TRBV5-4 and TRBJ2-1, with 7 bases matching TRBD1. V was clipped by 4 bases and J by 5 bases; unmatched bases: 9. Germline V lookup: CDR1 SGHNT, CDR2 YYREEE (reference sequence). This CDR3 has 15 amino acids. The CDR3 is CASSLLHTGDNEQFF. CDR3 coding DNA: TGTGCCAGCAGCCTGCTCCATACAGGGGACAATGAGCAGTTCTTC. Using reference TRBV5-4 and TRBJ2-1 for the parts outside the CDR3, the full variable domain is ETGVTQSPTHLIKTRGQQVTLRCSSQSGHNTVSWYQQALGQGPQFIFQYYREEENGRGNFPPRFSGLQFPNYSSELNVNALELDDSALYLCASSLLHTGDNEQFFGPGTRLTVL.

This sequence joins TRBV4-3 and TRBJ1-2, with D possibly matching TRBD1 (6 bases). The CDR3 runs 16 residues. CDR1 is LGHNA, CDR2 YSLEER, per germline. Trimming left V 4 bases short and J 2 bases short, with 17 bases between. In nucleotides, the CDR3 is TGCGCCAGCAGCCCCCAACTTGGGGGCGAAAACTATGGCTACACCTTC. Translated: CASSPQLGGENYGYTF.

V gene TRBV7-2 combines with J gene TRBJ2-3; 8 nucleotides align to TRBD2. The germline gives CDR1 SGHTA, CDR2 FQGNSA. The CDR3 has 17 residues. Trimming took 0 bases from V and 4 from J; bases not matched to a gene: 9. DNA for the CDR3: TGTGCCAGCAGCTTAGCGTGGGCCGGGGGGGCTGCAGATACGCAGTATTTT. It specifies CASSLAWAGGAADTQYF.

The chain couples TRBV4-3 to TRBJ1-5, with a tentative D call TRBD1 (5 bases). The germline CDR1 and CDR2 sequences are LGHNA and YSLEER. Deletions cut 0 bases from V and 6 bases from J, with 15 bases between. The CDR3 totals 16 residues. The CDR3 reads CASSQDRRGSGQPQHF. The CDR3 DNA follows: TGCGCCAGCAGCCAAGATCGTAGGGGTTCGGGTCAGCCCCAGCATTTT.

The genes are TRBV5-4 and TRBJ2-1; 10 bases are a match to TRBD2. V was pared by 3 bases and J by 6 bases, with 12 bases of the junction left unmatched. CDR3 length: 17 residues. From germline, CDR1 is SGHNT and CDR2 YYREEE (reference sequence). CDR3 protein: CASSSGGLAGVLNEQFF. Here the CDR3 DNA reads TGTGCCAGCAGCTCAGGAGGGCTAGCGGGAGTTCTCAATGAGCAGTTCTTC.

The chain employs TRBV6-5 and TRBJ1-2; 9 positions match TRBD1. Germline lookup yields CDR1 MNHEY and CDR2 SVGAGI. The V gene end was trimmed by 5 bases and the J gene end by 7 bases; junction bases not matched to a gene: 5. The CDR3 runs to 13 residues. The CDR3 nucleotides read TGTGCCAGCAGTCCCGGGACAGGGTCTGGCTACACCTTC. Protein: CASSPGTGSGYTF.

The chain has TRBV7-9 and TRBJ1-5; TRBD1 aligns across 7 bases. Trimming cost V 5 bases and J 2 bases; bases outside gene matches: 3. The CDR3 extends over 14 amino acids. Germline CDR1 and CDR2: SEHNR and FQNEAQ (reference sequence). The CDR3 loop is CASSAGQGNQPQHF. Here the CDR3 DNA reads TGTGCCAGCAGCGCCGGACAGGGCAATCAGCCCCAGCATTTT.

The table lists this clone with a few counts. This sequence joins TRBV27 and TRBJ1-2; D possibly corresponds to TRBD1 (6 bases). V shed 2 bases and J shed 4 bases, with 14 bases lying between them. The CDR3 contains 15 residues. The germline CDR1 and CDR2 sequences are MNHEY and SMNVEV (reference sequence). The CDR3 DNA is TGTGCCAGCAGTTTAGGACAGACCCCAGGCTATGGCTACACCTTC. Translating it yields CASSLGQTPGYGYTF.

V and J are TRBV2 and TRBJ1-5, with D possibly matching TRBD1 (5 bases). Trimming shortened V by 6 bases and J by 2 bases, and 23 bases separated the two germline ends. The CDR3 contains 18 residues. CDR1 and CDR2 (germline): SNHLY, FYNNEI. The CDR3 loop reads CASRGRQGGIAGNQPQHF. In DNA, the CDR3 is TGTGCCAGCAGGGGGAGGCAGGGCGGAATAGCGGGCAATCAGCCCCAGCATTTT.